This paragraph covers one TCR beta chain sequence. The data were obtained in a study of blood T cell repertoires in COVID-19. As for the study in general: PBMCs, B-cell-depleted T cells, or T cells were the source of the cDNA or gDNA that made up the material.

Authors' processing steps: Cell counts per sample came from amplifying reference gene primers. Clones were sequenced by immunoSEQ multiplex PCR, and TCRdb holds only the in-frame ones, with some missing. V, J and clone size reflect that table, while D and trimming were determined from the DNA. The table has a few hundred thousand clones, around 85% seen once; the top ten hold over 15%. Germline lookup yields CDR1 MNHNS and CDR2 SASEGT. The CDR3 totals 15 residues. V lost 3 bases and J lost 4, with 12 bases in between. Participants' reported clinical history set cohort assignment. Sample: PBMCs or T cells enriched from blood (not recorded which). The TCR was taken from a man between 40 and 49 years old who had recovered from COVID-19. The genes are TRBV6-1 and TRBJ1-4; D may be TRBD1 (5 bases). The CDR3 reads CASSDLGGSNEKLFF. The CDR3 nucleotides are TGTGCCAGCAGTGATTTGGGGGGGAGTAATGAAAAACTGTTTTTT.